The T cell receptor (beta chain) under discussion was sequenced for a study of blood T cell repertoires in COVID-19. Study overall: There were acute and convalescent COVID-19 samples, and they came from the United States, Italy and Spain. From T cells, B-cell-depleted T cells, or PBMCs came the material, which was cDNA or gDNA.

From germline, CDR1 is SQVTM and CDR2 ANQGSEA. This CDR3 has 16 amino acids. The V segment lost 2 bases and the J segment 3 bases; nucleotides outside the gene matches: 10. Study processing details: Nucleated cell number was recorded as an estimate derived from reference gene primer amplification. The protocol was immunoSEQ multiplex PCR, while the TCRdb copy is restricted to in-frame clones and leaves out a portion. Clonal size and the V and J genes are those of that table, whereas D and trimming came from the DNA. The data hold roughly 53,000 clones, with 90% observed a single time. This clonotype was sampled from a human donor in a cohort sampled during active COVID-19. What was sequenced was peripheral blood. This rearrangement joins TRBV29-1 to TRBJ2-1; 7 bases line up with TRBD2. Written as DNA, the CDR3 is TGCAGCGTTGAAACCCAAGGCCAGCGGGACTACAATGAGCAGTTCTTC. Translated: CSVETQGQRDYNEQFF.